This T cell receptor beta chain came from a study of tumor and adjacent non-tumor tissue in lung cancer. Study-wide background: Stage I to III disease affected 10 men and roughly 5 women aged about 31 to 76. Study-wide results and limits: TCR diversity was significantly greater in tumor than normal lung tissue.

Germline V CDR1 and CDR2: MGHDK, SYGVNS. The CDR3 has 14 residues. No cell sorting was done before RNA was extracted from the tissue. Between August and November 2014, newly diagnosed, chemotherapy-naive lung cancer patients underwent thoracic surgery in China. On this clonotype: As yet, its antigen is unknown. Just one base apart from a much larger clone, this may be a read error.

The library came from three nested PCR rounds adapted from ARM-PCR protocols. TCRdb redid the calling of the multiplex PCR reads with MiXCR, one entry per CDR3 protein. The top ten clones hold roughly 27% of a sample with approximately 68,000 distinct CDR3 sequences, 55% to 85% of them seen once. J is TRBJ2-1 and V is TRBV25-1, with 8 bases aligning to TRBD1. This clonotype originated in a man in his 60s with non-small cell lung cancer. Sequenced sample: lung tumor tissue. CDR3 amino acids: CTSSAGQGGNEQFF. CDR3 coding DNA: TGTACCAGCAGTGCCGGACAGGGAGGCAATGAGCAGTTCTTC.